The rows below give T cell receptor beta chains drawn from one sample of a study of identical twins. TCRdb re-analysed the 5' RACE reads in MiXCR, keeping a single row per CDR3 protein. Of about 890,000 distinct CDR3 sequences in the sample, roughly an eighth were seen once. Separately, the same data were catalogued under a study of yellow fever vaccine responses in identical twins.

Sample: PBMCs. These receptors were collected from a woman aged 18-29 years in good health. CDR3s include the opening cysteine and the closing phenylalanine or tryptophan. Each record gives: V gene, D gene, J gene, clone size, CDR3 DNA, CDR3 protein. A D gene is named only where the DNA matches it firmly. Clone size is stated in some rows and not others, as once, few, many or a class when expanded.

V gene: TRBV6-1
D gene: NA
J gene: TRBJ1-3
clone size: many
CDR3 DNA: TGTGCCAGCAGCCCACAGAGCTCTGGAAACACCATATATTTT
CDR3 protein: CASSPQSSGNTIYF

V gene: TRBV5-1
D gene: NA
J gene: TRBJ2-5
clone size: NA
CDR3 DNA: TGCGCCAGCAGCTCGGTCCCCCCGGGAACCGCACAAGAGACCCAGTACTTC
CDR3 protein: CASSSVPPGTAQETQYF

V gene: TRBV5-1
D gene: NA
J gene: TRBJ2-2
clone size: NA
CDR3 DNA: TGCGCCAGCGGGCAGCCGGGACAGGAGCTGTTTTTT
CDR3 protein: CASGQPGQELFF

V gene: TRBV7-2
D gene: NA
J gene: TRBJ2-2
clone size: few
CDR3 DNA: TGTGCCAGCAGCTTCGATTGGGGACTCCGCGGGGAGCTGTTTTTT
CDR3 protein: CASSFDWGLRGELFF

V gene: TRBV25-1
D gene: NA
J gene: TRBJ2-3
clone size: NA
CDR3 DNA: TGTGCCAGCAGTGACTCCTCGGAGGTGTGGAGCACAGATACGCAGTATTTT
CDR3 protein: CASSDSSEVWSTDTQYF

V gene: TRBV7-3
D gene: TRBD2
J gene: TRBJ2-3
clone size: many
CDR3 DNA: TGTGCCAGCAGCTTACTAGCGGGGGCAGATACGCAGTATTTT
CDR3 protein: CASSLLAGADTQYF

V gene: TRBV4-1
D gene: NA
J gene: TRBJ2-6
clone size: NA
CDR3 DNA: TGCGCCAGCAGCCCACAGAGACAGTCCTCTGGGGCCAACGTCCTGACTTTC
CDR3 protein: CASSPQRQSSGANVLTF

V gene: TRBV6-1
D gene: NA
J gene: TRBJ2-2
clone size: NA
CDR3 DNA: TGTGCCAGCCTACGAGGGGTGGGCACCGGGGAGCTGTTTTTT
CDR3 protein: CASLRGVGTGELFF

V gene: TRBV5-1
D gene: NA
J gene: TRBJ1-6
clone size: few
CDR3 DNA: TGCGCCAGCAGCCCATTTATCGCCGGGACACCAGTCTTT
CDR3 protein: CASSPFIAGTPVF

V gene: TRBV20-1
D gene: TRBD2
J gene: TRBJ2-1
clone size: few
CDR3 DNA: TGCAGTGCTAGATTCACTAGCGGGGGGAGCTCCTACAATGAGCAGTTCTTC
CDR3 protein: CSARFTSGGSSYNEQFF

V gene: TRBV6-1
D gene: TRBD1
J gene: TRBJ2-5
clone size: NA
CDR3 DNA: TGTGCCAGCAGACTACAGGGGCCCCCGAATACCCAGTACTTC
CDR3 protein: CASRLQGPPNTQYF

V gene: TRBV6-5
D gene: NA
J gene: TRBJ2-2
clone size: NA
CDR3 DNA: TGTGCCAGCAGTTACCCCCAGGGAACCGGGGAGCTGTTTTTT
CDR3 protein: CASSYPQGTGELFF

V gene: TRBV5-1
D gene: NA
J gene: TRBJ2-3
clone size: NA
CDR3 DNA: TGCGCCAGCAGCTCTCGCCCCAGGGGTCTCGACCGGGATACGCAGTATTTT
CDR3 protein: CASSSRPRGLDRDTQYF

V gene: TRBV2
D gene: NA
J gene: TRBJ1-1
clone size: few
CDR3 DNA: TGTGCCAGCAGTTACATTCCCGGACTGATGAACACTGAAGCTTTCTTT
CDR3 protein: CASSYIPGLMNTEAFF

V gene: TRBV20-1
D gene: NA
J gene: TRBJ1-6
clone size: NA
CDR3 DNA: TGCAGTGCTACCCCGGGGGGGGGCAGTAGTAATTCACCCCTCCACTTT
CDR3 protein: CSATPGGGSSNSPLHF

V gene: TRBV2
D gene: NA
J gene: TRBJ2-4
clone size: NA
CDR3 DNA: TGTGCCAGCAGTCCCGACTTTTTGCTGGTCAAAAACATTCAGTACTTC
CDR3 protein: CASSPDFLLVKNIQYF

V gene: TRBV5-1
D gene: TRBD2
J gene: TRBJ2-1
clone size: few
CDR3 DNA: TGCGCCAGCAGCTTAGCTAGCGGATATTCGAATGAGCAGTTCTTC
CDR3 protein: CASSLASGYSNEQFF

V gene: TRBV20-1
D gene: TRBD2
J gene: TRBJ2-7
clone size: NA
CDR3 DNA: TGCAGTGGTGCGGGACTACAGCCCTACGAGCAGTACTTC
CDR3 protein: CSGAGLQPYEQYF

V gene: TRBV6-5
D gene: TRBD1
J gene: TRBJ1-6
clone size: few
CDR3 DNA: TGTGCCAGCAGTTACCCACGACAGGGCCATAATTCACCCCTCCACTTT
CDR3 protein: CASSYPRQGHNSPLHF

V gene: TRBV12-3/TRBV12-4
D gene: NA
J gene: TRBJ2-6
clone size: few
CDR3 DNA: TGTGCCAGCAGTCCTAGGCCGGGGGTGAGGTCTGGGGCCAACGTCCTGACTTTC
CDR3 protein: CASSPRPGVRSGANVLTF

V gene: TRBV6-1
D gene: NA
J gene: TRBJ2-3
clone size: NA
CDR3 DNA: TGTGCCACCCGCAGAGGACCCACAGATACGCAGTATTTT
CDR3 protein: CATRRGPTDTQYF

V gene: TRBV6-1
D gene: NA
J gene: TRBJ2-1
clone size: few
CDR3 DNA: TGTGCCAGCAGTGAATACAGAGTAAATACCTACAATGAGCAGTTCTTC
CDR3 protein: CASSEYRVNTYNEQFF

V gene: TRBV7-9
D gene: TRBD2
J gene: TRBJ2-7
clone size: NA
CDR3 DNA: TGTGCCAGCAGCTCCGCCGGGACTAGAAGGTACGAGCAGTACTTC
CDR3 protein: CASSSAGTRRYEQYF

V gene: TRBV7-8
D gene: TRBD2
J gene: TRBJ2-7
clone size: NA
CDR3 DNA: TGTGCCAGCAGCTCACGACCCCGGACTAGCAGAACCTACGAGCAGTACTTC
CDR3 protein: CASSSRPRTSRTYEQYF

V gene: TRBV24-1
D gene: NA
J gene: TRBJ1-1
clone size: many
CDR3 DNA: TGTGCCACCAGTAAAGGAGTCAACACTGAAGCTTTCTTT
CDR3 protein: CATSKGVNTEAFF

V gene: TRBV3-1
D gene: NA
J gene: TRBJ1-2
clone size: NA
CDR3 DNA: TGTGCCAGCAGCCAAGGACAGACTACCTATGGCTACACCTTC
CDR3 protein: CASSQGQTTYGYTF

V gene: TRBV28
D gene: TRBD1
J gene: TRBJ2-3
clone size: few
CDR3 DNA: TGTGCCAGCAGCTGGACTGTGACAGGGGCCACAGATACGCAGTATTTT
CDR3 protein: CASSWTVTGATDTQYF

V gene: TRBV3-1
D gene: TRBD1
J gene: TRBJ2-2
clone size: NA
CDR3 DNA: TGTGCCAGCAGCCAAGCCAGGAGGGGACAGGCCATACCCGGGGAGCTGTTTTTT
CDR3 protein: CASSQARRGQAIPGELFF